The 3 T cell receptor beta chains in this list originate from one sample, sequenced in a study of blood T cell repertoires in COVID-19. Measured with immunoSEQ multiplex PCR; TCRdb has only the in-frame clones, and not every one. The sample consists of 200,000 to 300,000 clones, 70% to 90% of them appearing once. Sequencing was performed on peripheral blood. The receptors originated from a woman between 25 and 40 years old with COVID-19, enrolled during active disease.

The chain couples TRBV12-5 to TRBJ1-2, with a tentative D call TRBD1 (5 bases). Per germline, CDR1 LGHNT and CDR2 FRNRAP. V lost 4 bases and J 4 bases, leaving 13 bases between the germline ends. The CDR3 sequence is 14 residues long. CDR3 protein: CASGSGQGIYGYTF. CDR3 DNA: TGTGCTAGTGGTTCCGGACAAGGGATCTATGGCTACACCTTC.

The rearrangement uses TRBV6-2 or TRBV6-3 and TRBJ2-3; 9 bases are a match to TRBD2. CDR1 and CDR2 from the germline V gene are MNHEY and SVGEGT. The CDR3 spans 15 residues. V lost 6 bases, J lost 8 bases, and 12 bases stayed unmatched. CDR3 sequence (DNA): TGTGCCAGCAGCCAGCCAGCGGGGGGATCTGGTACGCAGTATTTT. This encodes CASSQPAGGSGTQYF.

The sample holds one count of this clone. The CDR3 bases are TGTGCCAGCAGGTCCGGGACAAGGGGTAATCAGCCCCAGCATTTT. Translating gives CASRSGTRGNQPQHF. The rearrangement joins TRBV28 to TRBJ1-5; D might be TRBD1 (6 bases). The CDR3 is made up of 15 amino acids. Looked up from germline, CDR1 is MDHEN and CDR2 is SYDVKM. The V end lost 6 bases, the J end lost 4 bases, and 16 bases lay between the germline ends.